The source of this T cell receptor beta chain is a study of blood T cell repertoires in COVID-19. V lost 7 bases to trimming and J lost 10 bases, with 21 bases between them. Germline-derived CDR1 and CDR2 are SGHRS and YFSETQ. This CDR3 region has 15 residues. Using immunoSEQ multiplex PCR, the repertoire was profiled, and TCRdb retains in-frame clones only, with some absent. The data contain approximately 85,000 clones, approximately 75% of them singletons. The sequence was obtained from a human donor in a cohort sampled during active COVID-19. What was sequenced was peripheral blood. The gene calls are TRBV5-1 and TRBJ1-6, with D tentatively TRBD1 (5 bases). The CDR3 DNA follows: TGCGCCAGCGAGCTCGGCGGGTTCGGGGGATCACCCCTCCACTTT. Residues: CASELGGFGGSPLHF.